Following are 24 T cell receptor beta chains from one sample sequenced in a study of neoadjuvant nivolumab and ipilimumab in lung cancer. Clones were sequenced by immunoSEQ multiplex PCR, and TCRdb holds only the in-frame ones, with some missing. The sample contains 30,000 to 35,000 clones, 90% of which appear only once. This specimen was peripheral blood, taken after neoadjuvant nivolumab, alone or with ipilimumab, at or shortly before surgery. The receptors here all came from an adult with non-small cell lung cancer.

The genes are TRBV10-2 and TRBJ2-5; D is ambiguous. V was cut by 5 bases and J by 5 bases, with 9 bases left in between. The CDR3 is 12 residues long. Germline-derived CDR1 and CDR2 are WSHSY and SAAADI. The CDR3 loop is CASSLGAETQYF. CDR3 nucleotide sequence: TGCGCCAGCAGTCTGGGCGCGGAGACCCAGTACTTC.

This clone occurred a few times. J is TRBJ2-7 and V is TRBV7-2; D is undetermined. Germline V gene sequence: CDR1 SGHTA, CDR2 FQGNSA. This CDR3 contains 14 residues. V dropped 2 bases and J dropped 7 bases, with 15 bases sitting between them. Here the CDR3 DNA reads TGTGCCAGCAGCTTATTAAGGGCACTTGGGGAGCAGTACTTC. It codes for CASSLLRALGEQYF.

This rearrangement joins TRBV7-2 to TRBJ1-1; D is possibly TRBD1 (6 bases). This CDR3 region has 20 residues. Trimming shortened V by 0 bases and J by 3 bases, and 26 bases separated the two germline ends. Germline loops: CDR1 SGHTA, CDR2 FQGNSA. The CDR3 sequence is CASSLAAGTSGPNLDTEAFF. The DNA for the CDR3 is TGTGCCAGCAGCTTAGCGGCCGGGACATCCGGGCCCAACTTAGACACTGAAGCTTTCTTT.

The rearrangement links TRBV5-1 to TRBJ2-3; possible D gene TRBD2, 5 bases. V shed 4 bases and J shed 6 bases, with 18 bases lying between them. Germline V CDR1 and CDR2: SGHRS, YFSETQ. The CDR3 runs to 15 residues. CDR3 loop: CASSPRTGSGDTQYF. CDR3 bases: TGCGCCAGCAGCCCGCGGACCGGTTCGGGGGATACGCAGTATTTT.

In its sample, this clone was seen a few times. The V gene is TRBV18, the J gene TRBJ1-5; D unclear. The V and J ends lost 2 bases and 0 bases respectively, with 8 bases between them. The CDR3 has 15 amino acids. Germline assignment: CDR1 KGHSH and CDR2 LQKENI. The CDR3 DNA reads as TGTGCCAGCTCACCAAACGGAAATAGCAATCAGCCCCAGCATTTT. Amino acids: CASSPNGNSNQPQHF.

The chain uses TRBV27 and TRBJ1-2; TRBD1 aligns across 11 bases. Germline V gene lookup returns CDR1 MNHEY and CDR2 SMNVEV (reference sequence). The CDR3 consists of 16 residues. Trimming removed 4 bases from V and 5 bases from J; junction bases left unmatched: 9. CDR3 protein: CASSSRTGQGAYGYTF. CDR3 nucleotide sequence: TGTGCCAGCAGTTCGCGAACCGGACAGGGGGCTTATGGCTACACCTTC.

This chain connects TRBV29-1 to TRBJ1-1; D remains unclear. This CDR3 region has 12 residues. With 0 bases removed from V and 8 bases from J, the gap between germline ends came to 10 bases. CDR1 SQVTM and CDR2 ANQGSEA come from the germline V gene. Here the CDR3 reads CSVEEGLSEAFF. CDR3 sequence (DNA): TGCAGCGTTGAAGAAGGTCTGAGCGAAGCTTTCTTT.

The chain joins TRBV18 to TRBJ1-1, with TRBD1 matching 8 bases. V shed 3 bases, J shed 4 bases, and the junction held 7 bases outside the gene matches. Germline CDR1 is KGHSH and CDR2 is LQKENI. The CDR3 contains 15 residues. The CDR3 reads CASSPRTGSFTEAFF. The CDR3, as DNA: TGTGCCAGCTCACCTCGGACAGGGAGCTTCACTGAAGCTTTCTTT.

The CDR3 loop reads CASSIRQSDQPQHF. For the CDR3, the DNA is TGTGCCAGCAGTATTAGACAGTCGGATCAGCCCCAGCATTTT. The chain uses TRBV2 and TRBJ1-5; the D gene is possibly TRBD1 (5 bases). The CDR3 runs to 14 residues. Germline-derived CDR1 and CDR2 are SNHLY and FYNNEI. V was cut by 5 bases and J by 5 bases, with 13 bases left in between.

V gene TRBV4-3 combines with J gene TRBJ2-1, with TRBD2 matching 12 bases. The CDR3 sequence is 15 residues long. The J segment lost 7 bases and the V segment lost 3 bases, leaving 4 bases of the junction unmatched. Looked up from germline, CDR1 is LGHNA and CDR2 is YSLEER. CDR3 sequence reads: CASSHLAGGKNEQFF. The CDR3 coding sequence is TGCGCCAGCAGCCATCTAGCGGGGGGGAAGAATGAGCAGTTCTTC.

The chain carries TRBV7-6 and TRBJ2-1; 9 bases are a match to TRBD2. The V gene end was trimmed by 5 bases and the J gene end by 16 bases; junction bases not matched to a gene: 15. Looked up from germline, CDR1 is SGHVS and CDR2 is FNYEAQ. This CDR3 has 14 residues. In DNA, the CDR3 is TGTGCCAGCAGCCGGGAATTTGATTCTAGCGGGGTCTTCTTC. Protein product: CASSREFDSSGVFF.

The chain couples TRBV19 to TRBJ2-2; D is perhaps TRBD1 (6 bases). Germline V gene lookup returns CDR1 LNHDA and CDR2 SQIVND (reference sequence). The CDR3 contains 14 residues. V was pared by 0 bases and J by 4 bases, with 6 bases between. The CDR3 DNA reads TGTGCCAGTAGTATAGACAGGGGCACCGGGGAGCTGTTTTTT. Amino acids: CASSIDRGTGELFF.

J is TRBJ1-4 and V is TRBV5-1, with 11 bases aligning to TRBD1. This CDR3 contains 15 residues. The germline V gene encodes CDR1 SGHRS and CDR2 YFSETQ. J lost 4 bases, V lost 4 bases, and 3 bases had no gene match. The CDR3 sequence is CASSPGQGGNEKLFF. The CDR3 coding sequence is TGCGCCAGCAGCCCGGGACAGGGGGGTAATGAAAAACTGTTTTTT. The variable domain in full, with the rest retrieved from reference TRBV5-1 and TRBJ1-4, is KAGVTQTPRYLIKTRGQQVTLSCSPISGHRSVSWYQQTPGQGLQFLFEYFSETQRNKGNFPGRFSGRQFSNSRSEMNVSTLELGDSALYLCASSPGQGGNEKLFFGSGTQLSVL.

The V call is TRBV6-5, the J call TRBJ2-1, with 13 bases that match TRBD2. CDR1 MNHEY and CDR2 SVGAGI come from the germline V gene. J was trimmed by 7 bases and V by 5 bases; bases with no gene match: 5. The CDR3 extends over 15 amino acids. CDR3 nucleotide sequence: TGTGCCAGCAGTGCCGGGACTAGCGGGAAAAATGAGCAGTTCTTC. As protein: CASSAGTSGKNEQFF.

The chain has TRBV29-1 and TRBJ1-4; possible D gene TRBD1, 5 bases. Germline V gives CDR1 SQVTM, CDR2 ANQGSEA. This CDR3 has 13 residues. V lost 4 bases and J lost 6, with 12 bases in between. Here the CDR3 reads CSVAGGDDEKLFF. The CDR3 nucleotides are TGCAGCGTTGCTGGGGGGGACGATGAAAAACTGTTTTTT.

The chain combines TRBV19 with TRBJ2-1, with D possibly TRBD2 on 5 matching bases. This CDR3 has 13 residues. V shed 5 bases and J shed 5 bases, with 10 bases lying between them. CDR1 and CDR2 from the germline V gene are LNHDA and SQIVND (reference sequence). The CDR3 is CASSSVGDNEQFF. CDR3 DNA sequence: TGTGCCAGTAGTTCGGTGGGAGACAATGAGCAGTTCTTC.

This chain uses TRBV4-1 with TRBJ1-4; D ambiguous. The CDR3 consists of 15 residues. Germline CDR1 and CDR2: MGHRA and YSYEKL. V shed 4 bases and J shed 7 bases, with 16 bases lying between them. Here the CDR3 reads CASSPHLGLSEKLFF. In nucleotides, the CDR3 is TGCGCCAGCAGCCCCCACCTGGGTTTATCTGAAAAACTGTTTTTT.

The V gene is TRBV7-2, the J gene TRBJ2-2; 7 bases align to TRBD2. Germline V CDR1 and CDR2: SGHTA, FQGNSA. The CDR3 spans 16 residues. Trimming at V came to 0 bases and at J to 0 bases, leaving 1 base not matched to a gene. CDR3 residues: CASSLATSTNTGELFF. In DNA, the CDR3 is TGTGCCAGCAGCTTAGCGACTAGCACGAACACCGGGGAGCTGTTTTTT.

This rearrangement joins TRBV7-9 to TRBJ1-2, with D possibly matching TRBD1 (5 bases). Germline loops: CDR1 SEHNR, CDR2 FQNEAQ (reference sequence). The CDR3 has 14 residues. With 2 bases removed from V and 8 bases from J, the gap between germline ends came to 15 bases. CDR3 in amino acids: CASSLRGREKGYTF. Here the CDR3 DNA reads TGTGCCAGCAGCTTAAGGGGCAGGGAAAAGGGCTACACCTTC.

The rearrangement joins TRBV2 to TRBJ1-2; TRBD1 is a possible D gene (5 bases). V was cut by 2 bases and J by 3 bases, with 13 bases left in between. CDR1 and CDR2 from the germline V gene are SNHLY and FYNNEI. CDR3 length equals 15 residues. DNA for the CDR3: TGTGCCAGCAGTGAACGGGCAGGGTTTGACTATGGCTACACCTTC. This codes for CASSERAGFDYGYTF.

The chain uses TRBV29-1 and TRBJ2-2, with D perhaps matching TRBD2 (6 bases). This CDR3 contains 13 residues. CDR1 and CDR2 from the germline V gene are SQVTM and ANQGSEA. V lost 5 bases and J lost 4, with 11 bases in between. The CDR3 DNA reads TGCAGCGTTCGCGGGGCCGGCACCGGGGAGCTGTTTTTT. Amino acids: CSVRGAGTGELFF.

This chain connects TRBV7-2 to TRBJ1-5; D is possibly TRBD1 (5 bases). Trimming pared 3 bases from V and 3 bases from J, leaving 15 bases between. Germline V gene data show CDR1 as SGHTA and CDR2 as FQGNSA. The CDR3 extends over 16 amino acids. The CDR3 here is CASSFRGREFNQPQHF. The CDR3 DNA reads TGTGCCAGCAGCTTCCGGGGACGGGAGTTCAATCAGCCCCAGCATTTT.

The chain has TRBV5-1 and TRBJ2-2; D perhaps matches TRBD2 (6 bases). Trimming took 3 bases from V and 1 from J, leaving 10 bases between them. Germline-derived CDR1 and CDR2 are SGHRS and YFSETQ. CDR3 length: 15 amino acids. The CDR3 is CASSSVAVNTGELFF. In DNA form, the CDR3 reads TGCGCCAGCAGCTCCGTAGCGGTGAACACCGGGGAGCTGTTTTTT.

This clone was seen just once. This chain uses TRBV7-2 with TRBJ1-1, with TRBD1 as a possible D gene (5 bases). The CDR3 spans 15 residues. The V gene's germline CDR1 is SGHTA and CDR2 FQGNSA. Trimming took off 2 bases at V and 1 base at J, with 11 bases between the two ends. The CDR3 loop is CASSLTMDKNTEAFF. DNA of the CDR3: TGTGCCAGCAGCTTAACCATGGACAAGAACACTGAAGCTTTCTTT.